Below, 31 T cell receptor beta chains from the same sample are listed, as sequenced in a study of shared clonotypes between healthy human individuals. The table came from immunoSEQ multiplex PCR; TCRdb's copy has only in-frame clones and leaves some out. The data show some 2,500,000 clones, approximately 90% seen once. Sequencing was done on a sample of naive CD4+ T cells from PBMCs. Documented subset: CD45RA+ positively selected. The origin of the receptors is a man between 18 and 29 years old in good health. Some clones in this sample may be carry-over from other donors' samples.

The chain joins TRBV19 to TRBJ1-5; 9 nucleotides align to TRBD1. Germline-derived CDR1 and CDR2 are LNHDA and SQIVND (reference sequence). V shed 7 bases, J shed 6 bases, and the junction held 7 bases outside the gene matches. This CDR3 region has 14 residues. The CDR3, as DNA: TGTGCCAGTAAGGGGACAGGGCTCACTCAGCCCCAGCATTTT. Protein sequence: CASKGTGLTQPQHF.

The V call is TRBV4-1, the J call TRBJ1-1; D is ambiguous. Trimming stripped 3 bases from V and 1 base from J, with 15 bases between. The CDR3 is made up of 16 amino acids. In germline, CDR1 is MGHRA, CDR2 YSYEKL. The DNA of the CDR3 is TGCGCCAGCAGCCAGGTTCGGAGAGCAGAGAACACTGAAGCTTTCTTT. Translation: CASSQVRRAENTEAFF.

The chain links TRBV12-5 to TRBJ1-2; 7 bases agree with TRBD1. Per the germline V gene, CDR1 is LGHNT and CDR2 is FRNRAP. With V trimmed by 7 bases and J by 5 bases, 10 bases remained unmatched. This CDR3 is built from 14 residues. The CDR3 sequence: CASAPDRDYYGYTF. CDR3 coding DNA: TGTGCTAGTGCCCCCGACAGGGACTATTATGGCTACACCTTC.

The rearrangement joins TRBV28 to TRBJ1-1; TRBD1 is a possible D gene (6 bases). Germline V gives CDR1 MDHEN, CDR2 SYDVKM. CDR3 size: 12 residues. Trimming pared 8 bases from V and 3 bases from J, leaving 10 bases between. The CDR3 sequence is CASGGPYTEAFF. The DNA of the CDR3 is TGTGCCAGCGGGGGGCCGTACACTGAAGCTTTCTTT.

CDR3 loop: CASSPTGTANFEQYF. In DNA form, the CDR3 reads TGTGCCAGCAGTCCGACCGGGACGGCGAACTTTGAGCAGTACTTC. This chain connects TRBV28 to TRBJ2-7; D possibly matches TRBD1 or TRBD2 (5 bases each). This CDR3 comprises 15 residues. Germline lookup yields CDR1 MDHEN and CDR2 SYDVKM. V was cut by 5 bases and J by 7 bases, with 21 bases left in between. The variable domain in full, with the rest retrieved from reference TRBV28 and TRBJ2-7, is DVKVTQSSRYLVKRTGEKVFLECVQDMDHENMFWYRQDPGLGLRLIYFSYDVKMKEKGDIPEGYSVSREKKERFSLILESASTNQTSMYLCASSPTGTANFEQYFGPGTRLTVT.

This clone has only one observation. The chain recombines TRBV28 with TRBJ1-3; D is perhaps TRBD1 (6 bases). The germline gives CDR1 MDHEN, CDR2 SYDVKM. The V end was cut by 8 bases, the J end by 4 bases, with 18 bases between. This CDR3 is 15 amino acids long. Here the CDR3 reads CASGLRRGLGNTIYF. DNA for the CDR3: TGTGCCAGCGGCCTACGACGGGGGCTCGGAAACACCATATATTTT.

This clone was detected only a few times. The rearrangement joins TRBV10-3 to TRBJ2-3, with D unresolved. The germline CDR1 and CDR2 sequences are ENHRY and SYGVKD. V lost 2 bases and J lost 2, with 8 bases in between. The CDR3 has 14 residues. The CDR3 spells CAISEGLHTDTQYF. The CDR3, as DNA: TGTGCCATCAGTGAGGGCCTCCACACAGATACGCAGTATTTT.

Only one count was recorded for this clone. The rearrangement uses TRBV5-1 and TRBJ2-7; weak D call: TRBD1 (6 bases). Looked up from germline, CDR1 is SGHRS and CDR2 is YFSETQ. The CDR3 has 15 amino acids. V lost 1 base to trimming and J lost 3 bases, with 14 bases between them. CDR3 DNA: TGCGCCAGCAGCTTGACCCCCGGGACAAACTACGAGCAGTACTTC. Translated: CASSLTPGTNYEQYF.

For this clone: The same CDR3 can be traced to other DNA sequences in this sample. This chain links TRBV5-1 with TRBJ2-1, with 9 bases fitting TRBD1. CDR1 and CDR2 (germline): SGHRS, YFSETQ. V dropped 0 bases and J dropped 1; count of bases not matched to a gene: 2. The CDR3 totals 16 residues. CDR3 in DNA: TGCGCCAGCAGCTTGGGGGGGACAGGGTCCTACAATGAGCAGTTCTTC. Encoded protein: CASSLGGTGSYNEQFF.

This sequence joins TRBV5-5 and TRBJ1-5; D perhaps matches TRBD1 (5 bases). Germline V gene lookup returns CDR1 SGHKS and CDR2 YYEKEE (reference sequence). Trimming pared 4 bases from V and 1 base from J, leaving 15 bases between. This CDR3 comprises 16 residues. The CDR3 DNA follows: TGTGCCAGCAGCAGGGGCGGCGGGAGAAGCAATCAGCCCCAGCATTTT. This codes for CASSRGGGRSNQPQHF.

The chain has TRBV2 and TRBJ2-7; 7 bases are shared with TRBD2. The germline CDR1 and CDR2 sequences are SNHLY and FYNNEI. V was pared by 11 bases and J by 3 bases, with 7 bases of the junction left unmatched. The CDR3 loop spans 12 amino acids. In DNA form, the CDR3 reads TGTGCCGGGGCGGCTAGCGGCTACGAGCAGTACTTC. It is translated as CAGAASGYEQYF.

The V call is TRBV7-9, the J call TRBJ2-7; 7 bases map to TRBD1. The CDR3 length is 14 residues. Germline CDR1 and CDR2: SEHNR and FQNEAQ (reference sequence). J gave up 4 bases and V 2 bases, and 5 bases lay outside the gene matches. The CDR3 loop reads CASSLSRGSYEQYF. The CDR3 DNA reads TGTGCCAGCAGCTTAAGCAGGGGGTCTTACGAGCAGTACTTC.

The CDR3 coding sequence is TGTGCCAGCAGCAAAGAACCCGGCAGCTACCTGACATATGGCTACACCTTC. Translated, it gives CASSKEPGSYLTYGYTF. The V call is TRBV21-1, the J call TRBJ1-2; the table's TRBD1 call for D was not verified on the DNA. TRBV21-1 is assigned pseudogene status. The CDR3 consists of 17 residues.

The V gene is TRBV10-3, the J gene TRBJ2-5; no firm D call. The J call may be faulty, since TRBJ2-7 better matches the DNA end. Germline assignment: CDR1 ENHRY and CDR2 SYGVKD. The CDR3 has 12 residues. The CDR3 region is CAISESSYEQYF. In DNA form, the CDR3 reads TGTGCCATCAGTGAGTCCTCCTACGAGCAGTACTTC.

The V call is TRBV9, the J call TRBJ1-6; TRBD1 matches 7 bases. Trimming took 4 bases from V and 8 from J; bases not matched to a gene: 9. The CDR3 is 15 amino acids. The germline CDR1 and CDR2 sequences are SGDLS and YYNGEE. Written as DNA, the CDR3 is TGTGCCAGCAGCCCTCGACAGGGTGCAGATTCACCCCTCCACTTT. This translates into CASSPRQGADSPLHF.

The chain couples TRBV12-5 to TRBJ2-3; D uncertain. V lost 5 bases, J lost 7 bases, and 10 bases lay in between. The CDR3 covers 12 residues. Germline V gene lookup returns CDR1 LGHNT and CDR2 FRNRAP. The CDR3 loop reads CASGLLGNTQYF. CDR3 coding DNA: TGTGCTAGTGGTCTGCTGGGCAATACGCAGTATTTT. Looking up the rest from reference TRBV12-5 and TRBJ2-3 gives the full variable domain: DARVTQTPRHKVTEMGQEVTMRCQPILGHNTVFWYRQTMMQGLELLAYFRNRAPLDDSGMPKDRFSAEMPDATLATLKIQPSEPRDSAVYFCASGLLGNTQYFGPGTRLTVL.

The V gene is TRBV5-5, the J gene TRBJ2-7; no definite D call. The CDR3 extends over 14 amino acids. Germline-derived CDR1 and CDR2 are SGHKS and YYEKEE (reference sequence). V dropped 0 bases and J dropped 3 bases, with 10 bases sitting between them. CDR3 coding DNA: TGTGCCAGCAGCTTGGAATTCGGCGGCTACGAGCAGTACTTC. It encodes CASSLEFGGYEQYF.

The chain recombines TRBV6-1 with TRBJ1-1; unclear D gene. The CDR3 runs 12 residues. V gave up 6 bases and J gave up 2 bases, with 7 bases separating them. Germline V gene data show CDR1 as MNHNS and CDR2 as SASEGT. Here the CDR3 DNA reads TGTGCCAGCAGGCGTGTAAACACTGAAGCTTTCTTT. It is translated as CASRRVNTEAFF.

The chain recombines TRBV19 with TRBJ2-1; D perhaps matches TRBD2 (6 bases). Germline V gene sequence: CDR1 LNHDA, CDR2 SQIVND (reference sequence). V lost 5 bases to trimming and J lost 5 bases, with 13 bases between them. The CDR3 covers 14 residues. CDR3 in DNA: TGTGCCAGTAGTTCCGAGCGGGCAAACAATGAGCAGTTCTTC. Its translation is CASSSERANNEQFF.

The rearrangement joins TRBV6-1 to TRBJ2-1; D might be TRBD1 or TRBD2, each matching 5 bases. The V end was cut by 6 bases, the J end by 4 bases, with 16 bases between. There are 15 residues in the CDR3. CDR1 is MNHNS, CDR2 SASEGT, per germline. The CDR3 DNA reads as TGTGCCAGCAGCCGGGGCAGAGATCCATACAATGAGCAGTTCTTC. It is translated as CASSRGRDPYNEQFF.

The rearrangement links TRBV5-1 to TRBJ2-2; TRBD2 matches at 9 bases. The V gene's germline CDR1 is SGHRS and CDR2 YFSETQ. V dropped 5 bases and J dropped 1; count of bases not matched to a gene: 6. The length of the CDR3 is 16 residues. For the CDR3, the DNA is TGCGCCAGCAGGGGGGGACTAGCTGAGAACACCGGGGAGCTGTTTTTT. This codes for CASRGGLAENTGELFF. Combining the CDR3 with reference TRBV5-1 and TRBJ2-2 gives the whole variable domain KAGVTQTPRYLIKTRGQQVTLSCSPISGHRSVSWYQQTPGQGLQFLFEYFSETQRNKGNFPGRFSGRQFSNSRSEMNVSTLELGDSALYLCASRGGLAENTGELFFGEGSRLTVL.

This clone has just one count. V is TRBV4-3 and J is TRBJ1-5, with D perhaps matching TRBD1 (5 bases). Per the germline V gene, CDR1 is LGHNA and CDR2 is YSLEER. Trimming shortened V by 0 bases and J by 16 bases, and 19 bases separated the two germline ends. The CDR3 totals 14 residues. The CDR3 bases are TGCGCCAGCAGCCAAGATTATCGCCAGGGATTTATACATTTT. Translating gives CASSQDYRQGFIHF.

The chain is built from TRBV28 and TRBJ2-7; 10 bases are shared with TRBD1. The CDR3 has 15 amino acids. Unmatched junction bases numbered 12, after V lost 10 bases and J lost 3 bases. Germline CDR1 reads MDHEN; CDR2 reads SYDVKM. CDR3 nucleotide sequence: TGTGCCACCTCGGGGTCGGGGACAGGGGACTACGAGCAGTACTTC. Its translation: CATSGSGTGDYEQYF.

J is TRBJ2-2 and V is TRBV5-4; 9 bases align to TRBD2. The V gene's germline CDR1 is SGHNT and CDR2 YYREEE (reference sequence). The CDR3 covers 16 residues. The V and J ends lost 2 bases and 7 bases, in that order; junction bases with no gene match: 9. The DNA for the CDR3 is TGTGCCAGCAGCTTAGGGCGGGAGGGCCAGGGCGGGGAGCTGTTTTTT. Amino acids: CASSLGREGQGGELFF. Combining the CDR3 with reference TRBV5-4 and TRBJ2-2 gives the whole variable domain ETGVTQSPTHLIKTRGQQVTLRCSSQSGHNTVSWYQQALGQGPQFIFQYYREEENGRGNFPPRFSGLQFPNYSSELNVNALELDDSALYLCASSLGREGQGGELFFGEGSRLTVL.

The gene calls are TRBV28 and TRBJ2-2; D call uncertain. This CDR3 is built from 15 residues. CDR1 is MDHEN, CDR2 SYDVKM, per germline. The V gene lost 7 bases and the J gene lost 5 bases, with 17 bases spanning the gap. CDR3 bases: TGTGCCAGCAACCACCGCAAGGGATGGACCGGGGAGCTGTTTTTT. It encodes CASNHRKGWTGELFF.

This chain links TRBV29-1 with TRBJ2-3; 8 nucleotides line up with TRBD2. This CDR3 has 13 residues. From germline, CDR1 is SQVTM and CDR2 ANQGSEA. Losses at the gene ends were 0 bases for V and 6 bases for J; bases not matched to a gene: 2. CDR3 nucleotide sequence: TGCAGCGTTGAAGATACGGGGGGGGATACGCAGTATTTT. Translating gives CSVEDTGGDTQYF.

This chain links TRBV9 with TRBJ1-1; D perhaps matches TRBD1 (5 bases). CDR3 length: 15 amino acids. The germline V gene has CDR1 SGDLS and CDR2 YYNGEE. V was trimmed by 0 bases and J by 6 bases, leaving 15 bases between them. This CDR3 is CASSVEPGVYAEAFF. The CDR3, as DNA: TGTGCCAGCAGCGTAGAGCCGGGGGTGTACGCTGAAGCTTTCTTT.

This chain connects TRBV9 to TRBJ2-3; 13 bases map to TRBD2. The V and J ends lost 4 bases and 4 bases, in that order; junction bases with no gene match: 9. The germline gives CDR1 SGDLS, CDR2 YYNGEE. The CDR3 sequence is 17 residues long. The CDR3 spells CASSPSRLAGGSDTQYF. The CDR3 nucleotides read TGTGCCAGCAGCCCTTCCCGACTAGCGGGAGGTTCAGATACGCAGTATTTT.

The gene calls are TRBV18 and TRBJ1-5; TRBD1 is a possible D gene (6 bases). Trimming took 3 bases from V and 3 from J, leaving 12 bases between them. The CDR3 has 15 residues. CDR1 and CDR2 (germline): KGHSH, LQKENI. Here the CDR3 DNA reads TGTGCCAGCTCACCGGAGAACAGGGCCAATCAGCCCCAGCATTTT. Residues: CASSPENRANQPQHF.

CDR3 sequence reads: CASSKTVDTQYF. The CDR3 DNA is TGTGCCAGCAGTAAGACGGTAGATACGCAGTATTTT. The chain recombines TRBV6-1 with TRBJ2-3; D is unclear. The CDR3 runs 12 residues. Germline V gives CDR1 MNHNS, CDR2 SASEGT. V lost 5 bases to trimming and J lost 5 bases, with 8 bases between them.

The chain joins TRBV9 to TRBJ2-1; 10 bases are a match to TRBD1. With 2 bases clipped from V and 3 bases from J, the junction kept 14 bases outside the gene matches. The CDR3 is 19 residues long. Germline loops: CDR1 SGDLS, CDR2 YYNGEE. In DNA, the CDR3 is TGTGCCAGCAGCGTCCGTCAAGTCTCGGACAGGGGGGTCTACAATGAGCAGTTCTTC. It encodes CASSVRQVSDRGVYNEQFF.